The sequence of this T cell receptor beta chain was determined in a study of blood T cell repertoires in COVID-19. Study overall: Acute and convalescent COVID-19 specimens originated in the United States, Italy and Spain. PBMCs, B-cell-depleted T cells, or T cells provided the cDNA or gDNA that made up the material.

As processed by the authors: Estimation of nucleated cell counts was performed using reference gene primer amplification. Some clones are missing from TCRdb's copy, which holds only in-frame ones; the method was immunoSEQ multiplex PCR. V, J and clone size are taken as reported in that table, and D and trimming were inferred from the DNA itself. The sample lists over 120,000 clones, 75% to 85% occurring once. CDR3 length: 13 amino acids. V shed 6 bases, J shed 7 bases, and the junction held 6 bases outside the gene matches. This sequence originates from a man in his 60s with active or convalescent COVID-19. The J gene is TRBJ1-1, the V gene TRBV12-3 or TRBV12-4; 9 bases line up with TRBD1. The specimen was peripheral blood. The CDR3 sequence is CASSIRQGVEAFF. The CDR3, as DNA: TGTGCCAGCAGCATCCGACAGGGGGTTGAAGCTTTCTTT.